Sequencing of this TCR beta chain was carried out in a study of T cells in Graves' hyperthyroidism and ophthalmopathy. There are many counts of this clonotype. Authors of the study amplified TCR beta CDR3 regions from RNA transcripts. A set of HTBI primers served as the primers for a first-round RT-PCR of the TCR CDR3. TCRdb redid the calling of the multiplex PCR reads with MiXCR, one entry per CDR3 protein. The data hold under 400,000 distinct CDR3 sequences, with roughly 15% observed a single time. The germline V and J ends were trimmed by 1 base and 0 bases, with 10 bases remaining between them. The CDR3 consists of 17 residues. CDR1 and CDR2 (germline): SGHAT, FQNNGV.

The clonotype comes from a woman in her sixties with Graves' ophthalmopathy. The chain recombines TRBV11-2 with TRBJ2-6; either TRBD1 or TRBD2 may supply D (6 bases each). The sample consisted of blood. CDR3 in DNA: TGTGCCAGCAGCTTAGTCTCGGGGGCCTCTGGGGCCAACGTCCTGACTTTC. It is translated as CASSLVSGASGANVLTF.